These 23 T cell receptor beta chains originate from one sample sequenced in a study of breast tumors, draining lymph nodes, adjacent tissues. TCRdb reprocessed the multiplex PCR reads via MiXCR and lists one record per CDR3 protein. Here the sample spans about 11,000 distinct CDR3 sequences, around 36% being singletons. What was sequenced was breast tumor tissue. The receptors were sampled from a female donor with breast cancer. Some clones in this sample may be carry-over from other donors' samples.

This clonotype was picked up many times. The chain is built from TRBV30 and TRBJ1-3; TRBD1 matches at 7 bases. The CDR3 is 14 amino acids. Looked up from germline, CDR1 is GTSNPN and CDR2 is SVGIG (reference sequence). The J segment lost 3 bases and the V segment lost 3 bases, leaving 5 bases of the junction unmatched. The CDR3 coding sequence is TGTGCCTGGAGACCCAGGGGGTTTGGAAACACCATATATTTT. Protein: CAWRPRGFGNTIYF. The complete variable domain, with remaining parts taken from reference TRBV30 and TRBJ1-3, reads SQTIHQWPATLVQPVGSPLSLECTVEGTSNPNLYWYRQAAGRGLQLLFYSVGIGQISSEVPQNLSASRPQDRQFILSSKKLLLSDSGFYLCAWRPRGFGNTIYFGEGSWLTVV.

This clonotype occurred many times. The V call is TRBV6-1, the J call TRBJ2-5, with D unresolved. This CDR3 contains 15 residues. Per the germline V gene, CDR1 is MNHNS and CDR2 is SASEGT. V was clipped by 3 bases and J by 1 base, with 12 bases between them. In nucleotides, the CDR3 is TGTGCCAGCAGTGAGGGAATCGGGTCCCAAGAGACCCAGTACTTC. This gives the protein CASSEGIGSQETQYF.

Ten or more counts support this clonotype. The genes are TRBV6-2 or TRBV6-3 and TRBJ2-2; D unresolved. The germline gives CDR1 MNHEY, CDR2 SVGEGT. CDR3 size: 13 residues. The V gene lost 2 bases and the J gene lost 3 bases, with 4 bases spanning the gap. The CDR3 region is CASSYGDTGELFF. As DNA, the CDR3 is TGTGCCAGCAGTTACGGAGACACCGGGGAGCTGTTTTTT.

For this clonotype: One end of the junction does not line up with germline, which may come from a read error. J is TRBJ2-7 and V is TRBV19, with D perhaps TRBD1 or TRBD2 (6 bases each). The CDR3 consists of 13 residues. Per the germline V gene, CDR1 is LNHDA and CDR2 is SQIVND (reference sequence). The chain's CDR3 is CASSGAEHHERYF. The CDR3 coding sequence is TGTGCGAGTTCGGGGGCAGAACACCACGAGCGGTACTTC.

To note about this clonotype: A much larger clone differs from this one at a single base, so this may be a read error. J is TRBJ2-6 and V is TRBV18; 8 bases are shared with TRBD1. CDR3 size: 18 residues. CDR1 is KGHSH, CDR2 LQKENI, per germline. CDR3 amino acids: CASSLRTGLLSGATVLTF. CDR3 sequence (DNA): TGTGCCAGCTCACTCCGGACAGGGCTTCTCTCTGGGGCCACCGTCCTGACTTTC.

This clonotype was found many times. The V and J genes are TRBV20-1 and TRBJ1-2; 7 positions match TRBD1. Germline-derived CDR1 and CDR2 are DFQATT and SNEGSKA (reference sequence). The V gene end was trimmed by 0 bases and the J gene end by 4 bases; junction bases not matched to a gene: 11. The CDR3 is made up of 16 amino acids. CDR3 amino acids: CSARDDRAIYLYGYTF. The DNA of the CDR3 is TGCAGTGCTAGAGATGACAGGGCGATATATCTCTATGGCTACACCTTC.

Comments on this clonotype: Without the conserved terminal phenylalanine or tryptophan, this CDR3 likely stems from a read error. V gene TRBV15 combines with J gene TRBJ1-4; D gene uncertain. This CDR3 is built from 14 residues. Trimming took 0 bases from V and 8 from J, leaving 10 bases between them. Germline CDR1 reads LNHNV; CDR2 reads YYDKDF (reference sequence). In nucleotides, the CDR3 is TGTGCCACCAGCAGAGATACGGCTCTAGAAAAACTGTTTTAT. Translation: CATSRDTALEKLFY.

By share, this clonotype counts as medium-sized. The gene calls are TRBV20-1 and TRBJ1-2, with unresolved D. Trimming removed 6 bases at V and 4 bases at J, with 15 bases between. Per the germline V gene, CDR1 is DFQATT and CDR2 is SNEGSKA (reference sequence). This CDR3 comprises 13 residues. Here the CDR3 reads CSAKKGLSYGYTF. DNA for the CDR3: TGCAGTGCCAAGAAAGGGTTATCCTATGGCTACACCTTC.

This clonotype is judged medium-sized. The CDR3 is CAISESGSLSQFF. The DNA for the CDR3 is TGTGCCATCAGTGAGTCAGGCAGCCTCTCCCAGTTCTTC. This chain links TRBV10-3 with TRBJ2-1; D is ambiguous. Per germline, CDR1 ENHRY and CDR2 SYGVKD. Trimming removed 0 bases from V and 13 bases from J, with 13 bases in between. This CDR3 is built from 13 residues.

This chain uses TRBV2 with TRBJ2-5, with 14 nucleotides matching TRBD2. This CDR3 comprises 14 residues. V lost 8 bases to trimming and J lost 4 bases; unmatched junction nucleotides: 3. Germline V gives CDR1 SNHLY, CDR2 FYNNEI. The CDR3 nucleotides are TGTGCCAGCGACGGACTAGCGGGAGGAGAGACCCAGTACTTC. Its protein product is CASDGLAGGETQYF.

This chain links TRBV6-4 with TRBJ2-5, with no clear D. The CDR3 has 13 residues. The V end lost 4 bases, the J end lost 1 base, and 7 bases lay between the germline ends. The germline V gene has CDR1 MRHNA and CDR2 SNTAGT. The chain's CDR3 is CASSAGFQETQYF. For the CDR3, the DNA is TGTGCCAGCAGTGCGGGTTTCCAAGAGACCCAGTACTTC.

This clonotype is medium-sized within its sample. Here the CDR3 reads CASSLASGNGQPQHF. The DNA for the CDR3 is TGTGCCAGCAGCTTAGCGTCAGGGAACGGTCAGCCCCAGCATTTT. The V call is TRBV7-2, the J call TRBJ1-5; the D gene is possibly TRBD1 (5 bases). Germline lookup yields CDR1 SGHTA and CDR2 FQGNSA. This CDR3 is built from 15 residues. The V and J ends lost 0 bases and 6 bases respectively, with 12 bases between them.

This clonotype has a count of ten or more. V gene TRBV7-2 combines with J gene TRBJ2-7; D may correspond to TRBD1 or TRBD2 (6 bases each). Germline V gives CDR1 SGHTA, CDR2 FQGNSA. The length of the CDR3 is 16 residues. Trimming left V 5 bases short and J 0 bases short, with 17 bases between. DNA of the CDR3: TGTGCCAGCAGCCCCAACTCCGGGGGCACCTCCTACGAGCAGTACTTC. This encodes CASSPNSGGTSYEQYF. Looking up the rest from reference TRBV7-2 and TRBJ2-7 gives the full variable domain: GAGVSQSPSNKVTEKGKDVELRCDPISGHTALYWYRQSLGQGLEFLIYFQGNSAPDKSGLPSDRFSAERTGGSVSTLTIQRTQQEDSAVYLCASSPNSGGTSYEQYFGPGTRLTVT.

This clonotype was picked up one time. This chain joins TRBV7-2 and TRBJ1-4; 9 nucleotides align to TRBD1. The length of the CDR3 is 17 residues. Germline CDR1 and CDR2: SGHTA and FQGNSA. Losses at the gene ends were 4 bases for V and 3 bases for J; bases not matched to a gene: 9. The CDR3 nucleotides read TGTGCCAGCAGCTCCACAGGGGGCAGGGCCCCTAATGAAAAACTGTTTTTT. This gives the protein CASSSTGGRAPNEKLFF. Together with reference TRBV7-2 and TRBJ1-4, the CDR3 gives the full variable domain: GAGVSQSPSNKVTEKGKDVELRCDPISGHTALYWYRQSLGQGLEFLIYFQGNSAPDKSGLPSDRFSAERTGGSVSTLTIQRTQQEDSAVYLCASSSTGGRAPNEKLFFGSGTQLSVL.

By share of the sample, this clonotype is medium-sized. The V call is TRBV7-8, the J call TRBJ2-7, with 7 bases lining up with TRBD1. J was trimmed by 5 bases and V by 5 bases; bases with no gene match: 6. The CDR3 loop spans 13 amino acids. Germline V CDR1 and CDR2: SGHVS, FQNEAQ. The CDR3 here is CASSTTGAHEQYF. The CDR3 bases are TGTGCCAGCAGCACCACAGGGGCCCACGAGCAGTACTTC.

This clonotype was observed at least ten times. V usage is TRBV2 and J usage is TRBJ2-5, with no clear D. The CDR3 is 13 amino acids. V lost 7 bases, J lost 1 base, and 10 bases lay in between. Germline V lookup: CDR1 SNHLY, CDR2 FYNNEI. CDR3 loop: CASTSGFQETQYF. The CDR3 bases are TGTGCCAGCACCTCGGGTTTCCAAGAGACCCAGTACTTC.

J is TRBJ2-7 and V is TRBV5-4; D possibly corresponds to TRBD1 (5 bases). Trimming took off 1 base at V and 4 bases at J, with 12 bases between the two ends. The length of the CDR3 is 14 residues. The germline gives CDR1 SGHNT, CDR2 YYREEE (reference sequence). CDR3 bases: TGTGCCAGCAGCTTGATGGCAGGGAATTACGAGCAGTACTTC. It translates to CASSLMAGNYEQYF.

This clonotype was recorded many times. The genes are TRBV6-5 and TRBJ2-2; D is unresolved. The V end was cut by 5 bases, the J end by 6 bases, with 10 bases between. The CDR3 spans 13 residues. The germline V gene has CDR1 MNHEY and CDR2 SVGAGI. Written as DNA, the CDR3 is TGTGCCAGCAGTCCAGTTTTCGCCGGGGAGCTGTTTTTT. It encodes CASSPVFAGELFF.

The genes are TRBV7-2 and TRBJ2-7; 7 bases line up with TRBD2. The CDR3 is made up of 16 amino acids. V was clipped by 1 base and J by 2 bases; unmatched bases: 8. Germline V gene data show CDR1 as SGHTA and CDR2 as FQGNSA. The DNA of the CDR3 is TGTGCCAGCAGCTTAGACGGCGGGAGCGTGGCCTACGAGCAGTACTTC. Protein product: CASSLDGGSVAYEQYF.

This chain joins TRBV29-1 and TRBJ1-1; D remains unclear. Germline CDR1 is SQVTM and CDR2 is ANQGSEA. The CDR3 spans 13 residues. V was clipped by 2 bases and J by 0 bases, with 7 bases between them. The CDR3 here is CSVEISVNTEAFF. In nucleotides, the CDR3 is TGCAGCGTTGAAATCTCCGTGAACACTGAAGCTTTCTTT.

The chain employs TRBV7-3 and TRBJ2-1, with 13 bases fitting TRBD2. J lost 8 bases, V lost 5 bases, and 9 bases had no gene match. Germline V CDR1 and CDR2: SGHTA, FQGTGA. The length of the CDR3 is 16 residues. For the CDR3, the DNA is TGTGCCAGCAGCCCCTGGACTAGCGGGGGCCGAGATGAGCAGTTCTTC. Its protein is CASSPWTSGGRDEQFF.

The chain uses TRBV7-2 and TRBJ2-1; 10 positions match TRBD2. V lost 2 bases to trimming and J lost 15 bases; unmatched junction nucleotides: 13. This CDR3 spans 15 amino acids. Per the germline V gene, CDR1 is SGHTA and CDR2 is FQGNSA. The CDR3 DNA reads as TGTGCCAGCAGCTTACTCCCTAGCGGGAGAGCTGGGGGGTTCTTC. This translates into CASSLLPSGRAGGFF.

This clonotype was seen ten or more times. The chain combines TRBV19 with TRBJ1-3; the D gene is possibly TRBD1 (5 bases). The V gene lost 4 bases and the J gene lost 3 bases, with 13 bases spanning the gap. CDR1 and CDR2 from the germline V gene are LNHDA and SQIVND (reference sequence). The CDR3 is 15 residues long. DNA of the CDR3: TGTGCCAGTAGTAACGACAGACTATATGGAAACACCATATATTTT. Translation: CASSNDRLYGNTIYF.